The next 15 T cell receptor beta chains were all read from a single sample in a study of cytomegalovirus exposure and HLA in healthy donors. A multiplex PCR was run with 60 Vbeta primers and 13 Jbeta primers. Profiling relied on immunoSEQ multiplex PCR, and the TCRdb table lists in-frame clones only, not all of them. The table shows 250,000 to 350,000 clones, with 86% occurring only once. The sequenced material came from PBMCs. The receptor source for this set is a man between 35 and 55 years old in good health and CMV-seropositive.

The CDR3 DNA follows: TGTGCCAGCAGCTTACGACAGGGCCTGGGTGATACGCAGTATTTT. As protein: CASSLRQGLGDTQYF. V is TRBV7-3 and J is TRBJ2-3; 7 bases line up with TRBD1. CDR3 length: 15 residues. Trimming removed 2 bases from V and 6 bases from J; junction bases left unmatched: 8. CDR1 and CDR2 from the germline V gene are SGHTA and FQGTGA.

This clone was seen only a few times. The rearrangement links TRBV10-2 to TRBJ2-7; 8 bases map to TRBD2. The J segment lost 7 bases and the V segment lost 9 bases, leaving 17 bases of the junction unmatched. The germline gives CDR1 WSHSY, CDR2 SAAADI. This CDR3 has 15 amino acids. CDR3 loop: CASFSGRRTSGEQYF. DNA of the CDR3: TGCGCCAGTTTCAGCGGGAGAAGAACGAGTGGAGAGCAGTACTTC.

This CDR3 reads CASSFRQGPYEQYF. CDR3 nucleotide sequence: TGTGCCAGCAGTTTTAGGCAGGGCCCTTACGAGCAGTACTTC. V is TRBV28 and J is TRBJ2-7; TRBD1 is a possible D gene (5 bases). V dropped 3 bases and J dropped 4 bases, with 13 bases sitting between them. The CDR3 is 14 amino acids. Germline-derived CDR1 and CDR2 are MDHEN and SYDVKM.

The chain links TRBV28 to TRBJ1-1, with TRBD1 identical over 9 bases. Trimming removed 8 bases from V and 0 bases from J; junction bases left unmatched: 10. The CDR3 contains 16 residues. Germline lookup yields CDR1 MDHEN and CDR2 SYDVKM. The chain's CDR3 is CASDPGTGSLNTEAFF. CDR3 nucleotides: TGTGCCAGCGATCCCGGGACAGGGTCCCTGAACACTGAAGCTTTCTTT.

The J gene is TRBJ2-1, the V gene TRBV6-5; possible D gene TRBD2, 5 bases. The germline V gene encodes CDR1 MNHEY and CDR2 SVGAGI. Between the trimmed V and J ends, which lost 5 bases and 3 bases, there was a span of 8 bases. The CDR3 has 13 residues. The CDR3 DNA sequence: TGTGCCAGCAGTCCCGGGAACTACAATGAGCAGTTCTTC. This translates into CASSPGNYNEQFF.

The chain recombines TRBV28 with TRBJ1-2; 9 bases are shared with TRBD1. There are 13 residues in the CDR3. The V and J ends lost 6 bases and 8 bases, in that order; junction bases with no gene match: 7. CDR1 and CDR2 from the germline V gene are MDHEN and SYDVKM. CDR3 sequence reads: CASRLQGARGYTF. The CDR3 nucleotides are TGTGCCAGCAGACTACAGGGGGCGAGGGGCTACACCTTC.

This chain connects TRBV28 to TRBJ1-5, with D tentatively TRBD1 (6 bases). CDR3 size: 15 residues. In germline, CDR1 is MDHEN, CDR2 SYDVKM. V dropped 1 base and J dropped 3 bases, with 10 bases sitting between them. CDR3 sequence (DNA): TGTGCCAGCAGTTTATTGGGGGACACCAATCAGCCCCAGCATTTT. Encoded protein: CASSLLGDTNQPQHF.

V is TRBV5-1 and J is TRBJ2-7; 10 bases are shared with TRBD2. The CDR3 length is 19 residues. The germline V gene has CDR1 SGHRS and CDR2 YFSETQ. V lost 1 base, J lost 0 bases, and 13 bases stayed unmatched. The CDR3 is CASSLMRLAGEPSSYEQYF. DNA for the CDR3: TGCGCCAGCAGCTTGATGAGGCTAGCGGGAGAACCCAGCTCCTACGAGCAGTACTTC.

This clone has a single count. This sequence joins TRBV29-1 and TRBJ2-3; possible D gene TRBD2, 5 bases. The V end lost 3 bases, the J end lost 1 base, and 8 bases lay between the germline ends. Looked up from germline, CDR1 is SQVTM and CDR2 is ANQGSEA. This CDR3 is 13 amino acids long. For the CDR3, the DNA is TGCAGCGTTGAGAGCGGTCGCACAGATACGCAGTATTTT. Its translation is CSVESGRTDTQYF.

The chain is built from TRBV21-1 and TRBJ2-2; the D call of TRBD2 is as the table states it, not checked on the DNA. TRBV21-1 is designated a pseudogene. The CDR3 runs 14 residues. DNA for the CDR3: TGTGCCAGCAGCAAGAGGGCGTTCACCGGGGAGCTGTTTTTT. Translating it yields CASSKRAFTGELFF.

This clone was seen more than once but under ten times. The chain is built from TRBV10-1 and TRBJ2-7; TRBD1 agrees at 9 bases. Germline V CDR1 and CDR2: WNHNN, SYGVQD (reference sequence). This CDR3 comprises 13 residues. V was pared by 6 bases and J by 6 bases, with 6 bases of the junction left unmatched. CDR3 coding DNA: TGCGCCAGCAGCTCCGGGACAGGGACCGAGCAGTACTTC. The encoded protein is CASSSGTGTEQYF.

This chain uses TRBV11-2 with TRBJ1-1; D unresolved. V lost 2 bases to trimming and J lost 5 bases, with 12 bases between them. Germline CDR1 SGHAT, CDR2 FQNNGV. CDR3 length: 14 amino acids. As DNA, the CDR3 is TGTGCCAGCAGCTTAATTTCGGGGAGTACTGAAGCTTTCTTT. Translated, it gives CASSLISGSTEAFF.

The rearrangement joins TRBV7-3 to TRBJ2-2, with D possibly matching TRBD1 (6 bases). Trimming stripped 6 bases from V and 4 bases from J, with 12 bases between. The CDR3 runs to 14 residues. CDR1 is SGHTA, CDR2 FQGTGA, per germline. For the CDR3, the DNA is TGTGCCAGCAGTTCGGACAGCTCCACCGGGGAGCTGTTTTTT. Translating it yields CASSSDSSTGELFF.

The genes are TRBV19 and TRBJ2-7; TRBD2 matches at 8 bases. From germline, CDR1 is LNHDA and CDR2 SQIVND (reference sequence). The CDR3 runs 17 residues. The V and J ends lost 5 bases and 4 bases, in that order; junction bases with no gene match: 16. The CDR3 DNA reads TGTGCCAGTAGTCCGGGGGGGACGGCACGGATCCGTTACGAGCAGTACTTC. It yields the protein CASSPGGTARIRYEQYF. Together with reference TRBV19 and TRBJ2-7, the CDR3 gives the full variable domain: DGGITQSPKYLFRKEGQNVTLSCEQNLNHDAMYWYRQDPGQGLRLIYYSQIVNDFQKGDIAEGYSVSREKKESFPLTVTSAQKNPTAFYLCASSPGGTARIRYEQYFGPGTRLTVT.

V usage is TRBV28 and J usage is TRBJ1-5, with D perhaps TRBD1 (6 bases). Germline CDR1 MDHEN, CDR2 SYDVKM. The V and J ends lost 4 bases and 2 bases respectively, with 12 bases between them. The CDR3 covers 15 residues. CDR3 loop: CASSSQGQGNQPQHF. In DNA, the CDR3 is TGTGCCAGCAGTTCGCAGGGGCAGGGCAATCAGCCCCAGCATTTT.